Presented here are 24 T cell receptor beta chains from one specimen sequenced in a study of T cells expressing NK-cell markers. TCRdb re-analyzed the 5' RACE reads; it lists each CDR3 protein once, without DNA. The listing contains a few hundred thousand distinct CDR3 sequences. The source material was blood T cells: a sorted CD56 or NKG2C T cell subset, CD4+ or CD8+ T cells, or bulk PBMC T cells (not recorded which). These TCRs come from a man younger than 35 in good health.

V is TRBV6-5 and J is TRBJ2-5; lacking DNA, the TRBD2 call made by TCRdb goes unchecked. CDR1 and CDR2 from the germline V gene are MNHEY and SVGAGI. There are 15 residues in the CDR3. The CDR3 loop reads CASSYTAGGGETQYF.

CDR3 sequence: CASSPRDRGQPQHF. The chain employs TRBV18 and TRBJ1-5; without DNA, the TCRdb call of TRBD1 cannot be checked. Germline assignment: CDR1 KGHSH and CDR2 LQKENI. The length of the CDR3 is 14 residues.

The CDR3 here is CASNPGPSGSSNNEQFF. The rearrangement joins TRBV12-3 or TRBV12-4 to TRBJ2-1; without DNA, the TCRdb call of TRBD2 cannot be checked. The CDR3 sequence is 17 residues long.

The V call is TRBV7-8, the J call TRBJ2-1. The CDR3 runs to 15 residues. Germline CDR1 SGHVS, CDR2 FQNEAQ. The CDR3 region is CASKEGGRASNEQFF.

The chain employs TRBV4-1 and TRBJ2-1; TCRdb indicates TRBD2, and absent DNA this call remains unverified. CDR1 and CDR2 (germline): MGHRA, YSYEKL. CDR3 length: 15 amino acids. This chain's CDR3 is CASSLGSPEGNEQFF.

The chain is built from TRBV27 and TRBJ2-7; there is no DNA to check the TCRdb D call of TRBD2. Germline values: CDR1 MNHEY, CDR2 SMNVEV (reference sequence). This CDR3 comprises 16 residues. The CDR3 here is CASRTYWAGNSYEQYF.

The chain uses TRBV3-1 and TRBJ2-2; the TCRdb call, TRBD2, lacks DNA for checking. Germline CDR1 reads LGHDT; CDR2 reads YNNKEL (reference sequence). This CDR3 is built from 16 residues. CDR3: CASSQAQGLHTGELFF.

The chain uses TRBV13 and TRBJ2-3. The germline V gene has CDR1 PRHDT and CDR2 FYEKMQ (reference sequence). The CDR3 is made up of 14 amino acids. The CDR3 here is CASSLAAEGDTQYF.

The CDR3 reads CASSLERGRANTGELFF. The gene calls are TRBV4-2 and TRBJ2-2; lacking DNA, the TRBD1 call made by TCRdb goes unchecked. Germline CDR1 LGHNA, CDR2 YNFKEQ. The CDR3 runs 17 residues.

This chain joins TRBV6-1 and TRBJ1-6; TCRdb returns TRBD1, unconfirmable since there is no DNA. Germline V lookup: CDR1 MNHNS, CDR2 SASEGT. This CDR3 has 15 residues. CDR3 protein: CASSEDSLDGSPLHF.

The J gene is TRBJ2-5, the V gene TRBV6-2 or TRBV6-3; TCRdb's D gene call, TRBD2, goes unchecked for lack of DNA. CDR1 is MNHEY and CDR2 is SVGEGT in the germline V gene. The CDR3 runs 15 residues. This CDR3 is CASSYSEGPQETQYF.

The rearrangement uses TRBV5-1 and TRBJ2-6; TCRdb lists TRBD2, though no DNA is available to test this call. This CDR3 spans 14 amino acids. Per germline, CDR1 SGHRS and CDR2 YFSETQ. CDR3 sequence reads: CASRRDSGANVLTF.

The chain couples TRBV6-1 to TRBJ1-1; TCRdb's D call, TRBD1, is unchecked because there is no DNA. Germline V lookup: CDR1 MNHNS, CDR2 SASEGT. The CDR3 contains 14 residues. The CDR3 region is CASSPRTVSTEAFF.

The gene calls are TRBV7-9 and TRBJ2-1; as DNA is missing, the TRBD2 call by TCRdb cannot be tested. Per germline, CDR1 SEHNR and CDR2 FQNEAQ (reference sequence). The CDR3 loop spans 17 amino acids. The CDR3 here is CASRPTSGTRSYNEQFF.

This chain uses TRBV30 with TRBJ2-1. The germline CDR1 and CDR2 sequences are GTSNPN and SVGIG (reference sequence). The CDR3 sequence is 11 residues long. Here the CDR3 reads CAWSHSRRQFF. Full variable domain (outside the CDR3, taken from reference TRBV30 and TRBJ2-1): SQTIHQWPATLVQPVGSPLSLECTVEGTSNPNLYWYRQAAGRGLQLLFYSVGIGQISSEVPQNLSASRPQDRQFILSSKKLLLSDSGFYLCAWSHSRRQFFGPGTRLTVL.

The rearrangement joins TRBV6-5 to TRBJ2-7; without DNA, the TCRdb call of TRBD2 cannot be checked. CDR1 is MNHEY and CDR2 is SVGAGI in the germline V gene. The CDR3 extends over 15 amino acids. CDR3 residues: CASRATSVTSYEQYF.

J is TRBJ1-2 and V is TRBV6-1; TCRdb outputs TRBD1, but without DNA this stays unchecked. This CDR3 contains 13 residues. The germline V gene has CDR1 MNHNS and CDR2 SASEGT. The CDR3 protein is CASSGPGLYGYTF.

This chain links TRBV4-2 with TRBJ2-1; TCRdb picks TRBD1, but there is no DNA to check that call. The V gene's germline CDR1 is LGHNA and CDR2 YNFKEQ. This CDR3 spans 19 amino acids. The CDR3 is CASSPNPSSTGISYNEQFF.

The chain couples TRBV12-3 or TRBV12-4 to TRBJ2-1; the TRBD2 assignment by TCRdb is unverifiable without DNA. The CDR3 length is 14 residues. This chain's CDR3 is CASSLSGPPDEQFF.

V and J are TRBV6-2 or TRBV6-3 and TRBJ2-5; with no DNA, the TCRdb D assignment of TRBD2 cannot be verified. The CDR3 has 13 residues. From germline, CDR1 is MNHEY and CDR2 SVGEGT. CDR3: CASSRTRLETQYF.

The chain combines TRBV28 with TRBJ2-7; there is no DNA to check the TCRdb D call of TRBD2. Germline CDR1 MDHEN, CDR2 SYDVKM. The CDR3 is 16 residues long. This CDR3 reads CASSSNSGRAADEQYF. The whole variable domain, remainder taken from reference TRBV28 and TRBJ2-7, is DVKVTQSSRYLVKRTGEKVFLECVQDMDHENMFWYRQDPGLGLRLIYFSYDVKMKEKGDIPEGYSVSREKKERFSLILESASTNQTSMYLCASSSNSGRAADEQYFGPGTRLTVT.

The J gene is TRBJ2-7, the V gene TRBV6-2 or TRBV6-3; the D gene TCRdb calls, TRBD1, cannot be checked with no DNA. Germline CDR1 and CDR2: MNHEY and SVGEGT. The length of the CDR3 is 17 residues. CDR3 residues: CASGPLTGIKSLYEQYF.

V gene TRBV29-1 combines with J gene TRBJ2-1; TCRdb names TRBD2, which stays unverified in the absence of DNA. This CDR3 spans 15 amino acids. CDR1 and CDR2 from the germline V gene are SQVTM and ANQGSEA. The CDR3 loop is CSVEGLAGTYNEQFF.

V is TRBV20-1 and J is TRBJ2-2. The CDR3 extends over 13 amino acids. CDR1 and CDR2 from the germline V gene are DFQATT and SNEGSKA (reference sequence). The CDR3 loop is CSARAGNTGELFF.